This record concerns one T cell receptor beta chain sequence. The data originate from a study of T cells in localized non-small cell lung cancer. Assay used: immunoSEQ multiplex PCR; TCRdb lists only in-frame clones, some missing. The sample includes 4,500 to 5,500 clones, around 45% of them seen just once. CDR3 length: 15 residues. Germline CDR1 reads SQVTM; CDR2 reads ANQGSEA. The J segment lost 3 bases and the V segment lost 7 bases, leaving 15 bases of the junction unmatched. Sequencing used lung tumor tissue, obtained before any cancer treatment. The sequence derives from a man between 40 and 70 years old with stage I lung adenocarcinoma. The J gene is TRBJ2-7, the V gene TRBV29-1; TRBD1 agrees at 7 bases. The CDR3 here is CSERQGRVGDYEQYF. CDR3 DNA sequence: TGCAGCGAAAGACAGGGTAGAGTTGGAGACTACGAGCAGTACTTC.